This T cell receptor (beta chain) derives from a study of blood T cell repertoires in COVID-19. Study-wide background: Samples came from the United States, Italy and Spain, spanning acute and convalescent COVID-19. The cDNA or gDNA used as material had been derived from T cells, B-cell-depleted T cells, or PBMCs.

V was clipped by 3 bases and J by 1 base, with 13 bases between them. Germline V CDR1 and CDR2: SGHRS, YFSETQ. CDR3 size: 15 residues. Source study methods: Reference gene primer amplification gave nucleated cell count estimates. Here immunoSEQ multiplex PCR was the method, and the copy in TCRdb shows in-frame clones only, minus some. D and trimming were read from the DNA, whereas the V and J calls and clone size are those reported in that table. Of under 250,000 clones in the sample, approximately 87% are singletons; the top ten hold around 2.6%. Sample: peripheral blood. This chain links TRBV5-1 with TRBJ1-1; D is perhaps TRBD1 (6 bases). The sequence came from a woman between 70 and 85 years old with active or convalescent COVID-19. DNA of the CDR3: TGCGCCAGCAGCTCAATTATACAGGGGAACACTGAAGCTTTCTTT. Protein: CASSSIIQGNTEAFF.